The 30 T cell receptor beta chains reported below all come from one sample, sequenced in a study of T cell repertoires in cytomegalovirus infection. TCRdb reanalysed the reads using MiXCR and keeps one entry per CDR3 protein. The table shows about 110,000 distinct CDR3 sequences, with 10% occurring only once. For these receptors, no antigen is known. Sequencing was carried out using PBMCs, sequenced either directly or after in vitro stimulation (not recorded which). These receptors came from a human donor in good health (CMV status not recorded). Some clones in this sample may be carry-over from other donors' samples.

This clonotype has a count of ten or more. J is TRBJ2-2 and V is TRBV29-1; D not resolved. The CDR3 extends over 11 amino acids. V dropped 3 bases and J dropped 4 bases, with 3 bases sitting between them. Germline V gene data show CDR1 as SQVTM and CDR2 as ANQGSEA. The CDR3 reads CSVELTGELFF. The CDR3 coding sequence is TGCAGCGTTGAGCTCACCGGGGAGCTGTTTTTT.

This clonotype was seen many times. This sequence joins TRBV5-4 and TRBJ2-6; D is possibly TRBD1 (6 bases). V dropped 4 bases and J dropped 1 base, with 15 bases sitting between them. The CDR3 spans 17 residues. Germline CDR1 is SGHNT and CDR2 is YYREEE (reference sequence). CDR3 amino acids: CASSQGQRSSGANVLTF. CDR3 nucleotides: TGTGCCAGCAGCCAAGGACAGCGGTCTTCTGGGGCCAACGTCCTGACTTTC.

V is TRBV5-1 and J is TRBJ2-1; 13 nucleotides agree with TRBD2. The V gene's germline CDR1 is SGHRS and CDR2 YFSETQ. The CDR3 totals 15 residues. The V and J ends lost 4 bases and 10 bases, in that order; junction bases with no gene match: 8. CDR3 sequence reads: CASSGGLAGVWEQFF. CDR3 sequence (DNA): TGCGCCAGCAGCGGAGGACTAGCGGGAGTGTGGGAGCAGTTCTTC.

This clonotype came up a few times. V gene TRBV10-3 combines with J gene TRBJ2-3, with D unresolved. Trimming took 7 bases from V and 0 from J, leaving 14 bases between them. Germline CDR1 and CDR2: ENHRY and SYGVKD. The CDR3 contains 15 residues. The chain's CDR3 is CAITSGSSSTDTQYF. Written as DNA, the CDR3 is TGTGCCATCACTTCGGGTAGCAGTAGCACAGATACGCAGTATTTT.

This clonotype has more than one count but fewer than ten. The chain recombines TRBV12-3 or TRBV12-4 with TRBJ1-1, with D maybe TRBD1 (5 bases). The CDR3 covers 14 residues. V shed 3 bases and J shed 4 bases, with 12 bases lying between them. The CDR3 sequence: CASSFPGGGTEAFF. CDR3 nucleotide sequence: TGTGCCAGCAGTTTCCCCGGGGGAGGCACTGAAGCTTTCTTT.

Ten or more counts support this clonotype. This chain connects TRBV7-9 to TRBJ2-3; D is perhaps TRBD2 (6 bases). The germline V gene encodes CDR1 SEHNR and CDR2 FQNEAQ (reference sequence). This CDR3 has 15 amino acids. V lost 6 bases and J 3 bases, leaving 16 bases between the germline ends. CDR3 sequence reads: CASRGWLGSTDTQYF. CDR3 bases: TGTGCCAGCAGGGGTTGGCTCGGGAGTACAGATACGCAGTATTTT.

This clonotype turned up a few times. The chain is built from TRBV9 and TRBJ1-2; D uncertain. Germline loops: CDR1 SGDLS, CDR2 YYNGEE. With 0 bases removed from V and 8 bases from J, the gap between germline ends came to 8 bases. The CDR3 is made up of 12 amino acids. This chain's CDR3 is CASSVAGGGYTF. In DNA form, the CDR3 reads TGTGCCAGCAGCGTAGCGGGCGGCGGCTACACCTTC.

The CDR3 loop is CASSAGGTEAFF. The CDR3 coding sequence is TGTGCCAGCAGTGCAGGGGGCACTGAAGCTTTCTTT. The V call is TRBV9, the J call TRBJ1-1, with TRBD1 matching 7 bases. Germline V gene sequence: CDR1 SGDLS, CDR2 YYNGEE. The V and J ends lost 5 bases and 4 bases, in that order; junction bases with no gene match: 2. The CDR3 is 12 residues long.

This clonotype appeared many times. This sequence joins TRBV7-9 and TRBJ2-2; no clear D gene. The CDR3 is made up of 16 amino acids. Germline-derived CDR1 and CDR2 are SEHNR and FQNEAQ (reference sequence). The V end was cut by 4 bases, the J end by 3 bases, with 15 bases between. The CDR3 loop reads CASSSDQNIYTGELFF. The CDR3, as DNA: TGTGCCAGCAGCTCAGACCAGAACATCTACACCGGGGAGCTGTTTTTT.

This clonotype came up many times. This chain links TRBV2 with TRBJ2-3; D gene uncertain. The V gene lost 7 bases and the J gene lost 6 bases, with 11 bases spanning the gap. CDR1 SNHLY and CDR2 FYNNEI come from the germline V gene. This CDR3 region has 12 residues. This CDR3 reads CASKESGDTQYF. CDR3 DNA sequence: TGTGCCAGCAAGGAATCGGGTGATACGCAGTATTTT.

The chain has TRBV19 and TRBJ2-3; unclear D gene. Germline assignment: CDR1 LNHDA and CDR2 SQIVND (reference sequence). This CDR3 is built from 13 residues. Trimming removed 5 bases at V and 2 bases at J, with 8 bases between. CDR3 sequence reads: CASSLYFTDTQYF. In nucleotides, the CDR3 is TGTGCCAGTAGTCTCTACTTCACAGATACGCAGTATTTT.

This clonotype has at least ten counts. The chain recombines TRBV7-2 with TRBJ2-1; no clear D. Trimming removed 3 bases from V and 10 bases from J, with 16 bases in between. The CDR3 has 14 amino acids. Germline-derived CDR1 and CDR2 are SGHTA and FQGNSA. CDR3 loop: CASSFSFADGEQFF. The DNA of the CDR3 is TGTGCCAGCAGCTTCTCTTTTGCTGACGGCGAGCAGTTCTTC.

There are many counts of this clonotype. The CDR3: CASAAGGETEAFF. CDR3 coding DNA: TGTGCCAGCGCGGCAGGGGGAGAAACTGAAGCTTTCTTT. The chain carries TRBV2 and TRBJ1-1; 7 bases are a match to TRBD1. This CDR3 is built from 13 residues. V lost 8 bases to trimming and J lost 5 bases; unmatched junction nucleotides: 8. Germline CDR1 is SNHLY and CDR2 is FYNNEI. Full variable domain (outside the CDR3, taken from reference TRBV2 and TRBJ1-1): EPEVTQTPSHQVTQMGQEVILRCVPISNHLYFYWYRQILGQKVEFLVSFYNNEISEKSEIFDDQFSVERPDGSNFTLKIRSTKLEDSAMYFCASAAGGETEAFFGQGTRLTVV.

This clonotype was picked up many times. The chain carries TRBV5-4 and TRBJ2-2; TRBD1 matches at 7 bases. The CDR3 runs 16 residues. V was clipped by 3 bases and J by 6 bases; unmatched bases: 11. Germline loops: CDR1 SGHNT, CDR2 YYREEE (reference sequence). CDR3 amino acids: CASSSSTTGWAGELFF. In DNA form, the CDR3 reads TGTGCCAGCAGCTCATCTACGACAGGGTGGGCCGGGGAGCTGTTTTTT.

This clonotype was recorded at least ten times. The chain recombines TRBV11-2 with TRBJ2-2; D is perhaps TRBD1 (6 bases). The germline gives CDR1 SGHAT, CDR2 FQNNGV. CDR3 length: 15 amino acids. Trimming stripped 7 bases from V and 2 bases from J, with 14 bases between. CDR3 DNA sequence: TGTGCCAGCACCGATATTGGGGGCAACACCGGGGAGCTGTTTTTT. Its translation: CASTDIGGNTGELFF.

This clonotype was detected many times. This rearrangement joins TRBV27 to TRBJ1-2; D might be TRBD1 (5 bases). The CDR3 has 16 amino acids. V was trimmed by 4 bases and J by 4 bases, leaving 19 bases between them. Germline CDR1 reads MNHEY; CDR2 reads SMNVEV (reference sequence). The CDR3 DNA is TGTGCCAGCAGTTCGTATGGGGCATCCGAACTCTATGGCTACACCTTC. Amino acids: CASSSYGASELYGYTF.

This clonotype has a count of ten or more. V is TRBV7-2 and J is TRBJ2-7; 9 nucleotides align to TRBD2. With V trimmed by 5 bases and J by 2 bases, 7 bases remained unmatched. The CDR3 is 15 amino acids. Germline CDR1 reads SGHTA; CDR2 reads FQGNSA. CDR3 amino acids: CASSLLAGDPYEQYF. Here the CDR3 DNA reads TGTGCCAGCAGCCTATTAGCGGGAGATCCCTACGAGCAGTACTTC.

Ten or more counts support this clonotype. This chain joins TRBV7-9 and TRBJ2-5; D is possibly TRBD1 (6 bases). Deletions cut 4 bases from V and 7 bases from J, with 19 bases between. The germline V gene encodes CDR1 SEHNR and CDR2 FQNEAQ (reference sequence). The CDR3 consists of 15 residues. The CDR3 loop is CASSWTGQTVGTQYF. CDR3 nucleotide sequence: TGTGCCAGCAGCTGGACGGGACAAACCGTAGGGACCCAGTACTTC.

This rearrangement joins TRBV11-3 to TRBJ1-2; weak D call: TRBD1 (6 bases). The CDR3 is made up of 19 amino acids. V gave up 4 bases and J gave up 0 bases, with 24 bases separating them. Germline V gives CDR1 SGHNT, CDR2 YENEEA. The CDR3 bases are TGTGCCAGCAGCTCCTCCGGGACATCCAACGTGGCCTCTAACTATGGCTACACCTTC. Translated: CASSSSGTSNVASNYGYTF. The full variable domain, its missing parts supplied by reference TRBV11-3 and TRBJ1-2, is EAGVVQSPRYKIIEKKQPVAFWCNPISGHNTLYWYLQNLGQGPELLIRYENEEAVDDSQLPKDRFSAERLKGVDSTLKIQPAELGDSAVYLCASSSSGTSNVASNYGYTFGSGTRLTVV.

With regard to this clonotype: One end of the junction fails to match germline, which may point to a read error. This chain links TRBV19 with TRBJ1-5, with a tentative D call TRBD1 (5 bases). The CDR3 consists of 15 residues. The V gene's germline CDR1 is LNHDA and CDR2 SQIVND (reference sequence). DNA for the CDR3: TGTGCCAGTAGTATAGGACAGAATAGCAATCAGCCCCAGCAATTT. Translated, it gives CASSIGQNSNQPQQF.

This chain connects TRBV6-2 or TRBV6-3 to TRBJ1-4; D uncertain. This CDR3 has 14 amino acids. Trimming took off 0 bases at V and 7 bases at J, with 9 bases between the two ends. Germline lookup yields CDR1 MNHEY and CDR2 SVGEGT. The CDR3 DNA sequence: TGTGCCAGCAGTTACTCGACGGGAATTGAAAAACTGTTTTTT. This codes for CASSYSTGIEKLFF.

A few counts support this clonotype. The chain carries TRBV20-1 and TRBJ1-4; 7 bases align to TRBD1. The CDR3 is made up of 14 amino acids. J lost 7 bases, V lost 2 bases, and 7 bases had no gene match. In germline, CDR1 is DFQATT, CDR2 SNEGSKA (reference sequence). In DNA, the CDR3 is TGCAGTGCTAGAAGCACAGGGGTTGGTGAAAAACTGTTTTTT. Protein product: CSARSTGVGEKLFF.

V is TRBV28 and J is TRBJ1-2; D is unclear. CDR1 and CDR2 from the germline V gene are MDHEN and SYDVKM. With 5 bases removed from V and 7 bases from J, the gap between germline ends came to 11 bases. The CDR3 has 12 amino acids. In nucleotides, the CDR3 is TGTGCCAGCAGTACCCCGGTACTTGGCTACACCTTC. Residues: CASSTPVLGYTF.

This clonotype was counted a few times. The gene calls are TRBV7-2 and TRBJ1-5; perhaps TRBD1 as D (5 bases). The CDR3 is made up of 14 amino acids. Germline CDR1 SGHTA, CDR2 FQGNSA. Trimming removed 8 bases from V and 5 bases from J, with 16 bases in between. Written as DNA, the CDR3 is TGTGCCAGCGGCAACGGGCAGGGAGATCAGCCCCAGCATTTT. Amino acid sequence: CASGNGQGDQPQHF.

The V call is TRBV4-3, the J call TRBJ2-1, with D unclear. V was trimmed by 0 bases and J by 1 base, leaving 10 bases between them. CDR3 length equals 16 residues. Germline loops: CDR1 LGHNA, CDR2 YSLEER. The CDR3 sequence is CASSQDPMGSYNEQFF. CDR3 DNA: TGCGCCAGCAGCCAAGATCCAATGGGGTCCTACAATGAGCAGTTCTTC.

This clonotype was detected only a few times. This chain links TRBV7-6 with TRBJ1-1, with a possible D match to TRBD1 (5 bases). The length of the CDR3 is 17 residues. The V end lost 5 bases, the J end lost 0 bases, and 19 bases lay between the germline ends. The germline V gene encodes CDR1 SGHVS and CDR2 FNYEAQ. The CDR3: CASSPGGGRTVNTEAFF. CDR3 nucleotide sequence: TGTGCCAGCAGCCCCGGGGGGGGAAGGACGGTGAACACTGAAGCTTTCTTT.

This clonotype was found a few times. The CDR3 spells CSATRISGYEQYF. The CDR3 nucleotides read TGCAGTGCTACCAGGATTAGCGGGTACGAGCAGTACTTC. This chain connects TRBV20-1 to TRBJ2-7; 7 nucleotides agree with TRBD2. The CDR3 runs to 13 residues. The germline CDR1 and CDR2 sequences are DFQATT and SNEGSKA (reference sequence). V shed 4 bases, J shed 4 bases, and the junction held 7 bases outside the gene matches.

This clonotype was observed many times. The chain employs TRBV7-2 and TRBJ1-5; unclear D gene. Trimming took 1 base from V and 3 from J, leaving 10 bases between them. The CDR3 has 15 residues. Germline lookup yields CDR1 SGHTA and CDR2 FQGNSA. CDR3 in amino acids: CASSLVGRTNQPQHF. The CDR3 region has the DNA TGTGCCAGCAGCTTAGTTGGCAGGACCAATCAGCCCCAGCATTTT.

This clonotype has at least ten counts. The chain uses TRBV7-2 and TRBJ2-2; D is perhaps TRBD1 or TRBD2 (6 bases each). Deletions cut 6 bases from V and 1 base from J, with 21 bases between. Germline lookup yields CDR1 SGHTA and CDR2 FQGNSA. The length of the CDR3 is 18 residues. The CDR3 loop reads CASSRTAGRPLNTGELFF. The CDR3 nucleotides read TGTGCCAGCAGTCGGACAGCGGGCCGCCCATTGAACACCGGGGAGCTGTTTTTT.

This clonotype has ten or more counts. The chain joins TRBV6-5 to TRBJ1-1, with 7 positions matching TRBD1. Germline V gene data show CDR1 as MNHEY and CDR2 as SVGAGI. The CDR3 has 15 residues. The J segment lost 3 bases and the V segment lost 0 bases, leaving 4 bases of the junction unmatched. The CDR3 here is CASSYSRQGDTEAFF. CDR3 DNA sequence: TGTGCCAGCAGTTACTCCCGACAGGGCGACACTGAAGCTTTCTTT.